This T cell receptor beta chain originates from a study of sequential checkpoint blockade in melanoma. Study overall: Each arm's sequence ended with maintenance nivolumab.

Indicated treatment: randomized to nivolumab then ipilimumab (arm A) or the reverse (arm B). PBMC sorting kept live CD3+CD8+ cells without CD19 or CD56. Method: immunoSEQ multiplex PCR; TCRdb's copy keeps in-frame clones and lacks some. The sample includes 15,000 to 20,000 clones, 77% of them seen just once. This CDR3 region has 15 residues. Germline assignment: CDR1 SGHDT and CDR2 YYEEEE. V gave up 3 bases and J gave up 9 bases; unmatched junction bases: 10. The chain couples TRBV5-6 to TRBJ2-1; 9 bases are a match to TRBD2. Sequenced here: CD8+ T cells sorted from blood (inferred from file names), sampled from a patient given nivolumab and ipilimumab in sequence. This sequence was found in a human donor with melanoma. CDR3 nucleotide sequence: TGTGCCAGCAGCTCCCCTGCGGGGGGGCCGCGTGAGCAGTTCTTC. Its protein product is CASSSPAGGPREQFF.